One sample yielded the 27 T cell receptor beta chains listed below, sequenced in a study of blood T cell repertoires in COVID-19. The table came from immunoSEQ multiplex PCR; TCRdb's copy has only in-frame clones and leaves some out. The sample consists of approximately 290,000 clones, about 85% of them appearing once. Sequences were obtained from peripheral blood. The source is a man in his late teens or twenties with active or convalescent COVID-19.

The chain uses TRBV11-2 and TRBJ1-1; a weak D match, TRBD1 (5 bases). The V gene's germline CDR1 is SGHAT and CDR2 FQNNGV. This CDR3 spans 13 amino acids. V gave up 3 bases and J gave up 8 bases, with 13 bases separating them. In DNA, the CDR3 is TGTGCCAGCAGCTTGTCGCCGGGGGAGGAAGCTTTCTTT. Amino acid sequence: CASSLSPGEEAFF. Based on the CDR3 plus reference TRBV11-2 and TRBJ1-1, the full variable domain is EAGVAQSPRYKIIEKRQSVAFWCNPISGHATLYWYQQILGQGPKLLIQFQNNGVVDDSQLPKDRFSAERLKGVDSTLKIQPAKLEDSAVYLCASSLSPGEEAFFGQGTRLTVV.

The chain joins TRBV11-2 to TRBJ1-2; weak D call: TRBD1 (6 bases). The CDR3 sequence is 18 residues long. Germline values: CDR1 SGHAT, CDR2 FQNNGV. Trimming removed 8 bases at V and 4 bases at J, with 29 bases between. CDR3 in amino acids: CASRSLSGPRQDPYGYTF. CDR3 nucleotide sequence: TGTGCCAGCCGGTCACTCTCGGGGCCAAGACAGGACCCCTATGGCTACACCTTC.

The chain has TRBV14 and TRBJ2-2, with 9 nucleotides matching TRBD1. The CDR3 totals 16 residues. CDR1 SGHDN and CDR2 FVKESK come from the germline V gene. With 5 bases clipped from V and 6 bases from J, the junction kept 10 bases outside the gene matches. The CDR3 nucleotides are TGTGCCAGCAGCTCGATACAGGGGGCGACTCCCGGGGAGCTGTTTTTT. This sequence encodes CASSSIQGATPGELFF.

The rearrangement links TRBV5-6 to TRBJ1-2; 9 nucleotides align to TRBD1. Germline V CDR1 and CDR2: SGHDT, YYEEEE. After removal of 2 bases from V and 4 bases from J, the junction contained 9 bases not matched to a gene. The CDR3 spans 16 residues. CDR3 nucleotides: TGTGCCAGCAGCTTATGGGACAGGGCGGAATCCTATGGCTACACCTTC. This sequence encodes CASSLWDRAESYGYTF.

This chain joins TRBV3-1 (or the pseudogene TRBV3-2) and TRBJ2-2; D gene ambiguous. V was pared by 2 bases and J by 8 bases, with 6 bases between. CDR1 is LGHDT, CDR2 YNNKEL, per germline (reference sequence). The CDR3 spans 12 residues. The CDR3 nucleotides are TGTGCCAGCAGCCAAACGGTAGGGGAGCTGTTTTTT. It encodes CASSQTVGELFF.

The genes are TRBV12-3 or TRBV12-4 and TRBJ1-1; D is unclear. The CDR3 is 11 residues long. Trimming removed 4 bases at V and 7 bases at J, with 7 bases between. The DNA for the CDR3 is TGTGCCAGCAGTTCCCCGTATGAAGCTTTCTTT. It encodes CASSSPYEAFF.

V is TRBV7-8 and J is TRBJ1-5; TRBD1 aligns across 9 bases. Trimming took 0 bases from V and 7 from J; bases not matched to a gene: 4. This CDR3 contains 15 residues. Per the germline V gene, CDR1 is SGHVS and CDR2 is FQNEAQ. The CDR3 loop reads CASSLASGQGQPQHF. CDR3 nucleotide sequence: TGTGCCAGCAGCTTAGCCTCGGGACAGGGCCAGCCCCAGCATTTT.

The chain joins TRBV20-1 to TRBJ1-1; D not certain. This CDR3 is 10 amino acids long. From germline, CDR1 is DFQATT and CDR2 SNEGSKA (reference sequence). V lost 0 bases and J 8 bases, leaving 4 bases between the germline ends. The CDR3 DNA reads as TGCAGTGCTAGAGAACTCGAAGCTTTCTTT. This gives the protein CSARELEAFF.

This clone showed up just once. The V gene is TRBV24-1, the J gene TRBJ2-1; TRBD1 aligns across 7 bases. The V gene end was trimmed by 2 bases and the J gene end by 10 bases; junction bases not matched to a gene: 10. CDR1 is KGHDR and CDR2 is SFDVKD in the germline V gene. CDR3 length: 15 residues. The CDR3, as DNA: TGTGCCACCAGTGATTCCGGACAGGCCTTTTTCGAGCAGTTCTTC. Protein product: CATSDSGQAFFEQFF.

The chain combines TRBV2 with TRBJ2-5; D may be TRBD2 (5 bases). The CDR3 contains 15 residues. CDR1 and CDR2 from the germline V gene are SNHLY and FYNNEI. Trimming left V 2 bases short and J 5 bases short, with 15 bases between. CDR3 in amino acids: CASSEIPGRGETQYF. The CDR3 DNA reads TGTGCCAGCAGTGAAATCCCCGGCAGAGGGGAGACCCAGTACTTC.

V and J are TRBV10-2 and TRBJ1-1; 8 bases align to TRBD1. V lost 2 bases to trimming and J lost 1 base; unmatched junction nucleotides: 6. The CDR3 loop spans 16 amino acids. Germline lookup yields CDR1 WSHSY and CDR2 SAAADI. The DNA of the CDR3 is TGCGCCAGCAGTGAGAGACATGACAGGGGGAACACTGAAGCTTTCTTT. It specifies CASSERHDRGNTEAFF.

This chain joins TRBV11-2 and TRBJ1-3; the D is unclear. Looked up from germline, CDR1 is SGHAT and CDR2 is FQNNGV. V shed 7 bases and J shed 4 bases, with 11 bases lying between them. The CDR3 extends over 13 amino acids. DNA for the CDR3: TGTGCCAGCACCCGGGAGTTCGGAAACACCATATATTTT. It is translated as CASTREFGNTIYF.

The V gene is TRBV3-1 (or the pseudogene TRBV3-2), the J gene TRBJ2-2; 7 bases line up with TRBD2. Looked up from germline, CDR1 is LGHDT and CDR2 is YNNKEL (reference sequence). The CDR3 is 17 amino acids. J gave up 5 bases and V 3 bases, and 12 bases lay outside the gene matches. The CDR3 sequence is CASSQVPTSARTGELFF. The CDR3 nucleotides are TGTGCCAGCAGCCAGGTTCCCACTAGCGCTAGGACCGGGGAGCTGTTTTTT.

Here the CDR3 reads CASSPTAGREQYF. Here the CDR3 DNA reads TGTGCCAGCAGCCCCACGGCAGGGCGAGAGCAGTACTTC. V usage is TRBV11-2 and J usage is TRBJ2-7, with a weak D call TRBD1 (5 bases). The CDR3 has 13 residues. The germline V gene encodes CDR1 SGHAT and CDR2 FQNNGV. Deletions cut 5 bases from V and 7 bases from J, with 15 bases between.

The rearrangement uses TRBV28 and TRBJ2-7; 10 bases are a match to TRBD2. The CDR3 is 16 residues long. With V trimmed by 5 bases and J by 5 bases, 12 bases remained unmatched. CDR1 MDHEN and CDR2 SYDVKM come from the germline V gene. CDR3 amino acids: CASSLRASGSFHEQYF. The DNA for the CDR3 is TGTGCCAGCAGTCTCCGGGCTAGCGGGAGTTTCCACGAGCAGTACTTC. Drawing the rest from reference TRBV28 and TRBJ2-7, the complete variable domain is DVKVTQSSRYLVKRTGEKVFLECVQDMDHENMFWYRQDPGLGLRLIYFSYDVKMKEKGDIPEGYSVSREKKERFSLILESASTNQTSMYLCASSLRASGSFHEQYFGPGTRLTVT.

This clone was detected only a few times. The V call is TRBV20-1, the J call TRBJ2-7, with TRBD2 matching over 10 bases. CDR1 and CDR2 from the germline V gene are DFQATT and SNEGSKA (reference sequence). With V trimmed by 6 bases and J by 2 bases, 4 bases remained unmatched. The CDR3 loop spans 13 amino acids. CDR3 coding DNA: TGCAGTGCGAGTCTAGCGGGAGCCTACGAGCAGTACTTC. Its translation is CSASLAGAYEQYF.

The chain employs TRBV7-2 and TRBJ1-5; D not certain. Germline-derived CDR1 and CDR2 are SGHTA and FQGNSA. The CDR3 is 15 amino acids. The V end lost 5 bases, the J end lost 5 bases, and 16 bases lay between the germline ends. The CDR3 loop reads CASSQRSDPDQPQHF. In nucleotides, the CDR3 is TGTGCCAGCAGCCAAAGATCCGATCCGGATCAGCCCCAGCATTTT.

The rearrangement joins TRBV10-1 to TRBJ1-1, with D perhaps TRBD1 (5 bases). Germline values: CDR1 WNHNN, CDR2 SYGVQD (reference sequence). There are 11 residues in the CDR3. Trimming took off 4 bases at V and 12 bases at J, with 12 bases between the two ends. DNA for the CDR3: TGCGCCAGCAGTGCCCGGGGGGAAACTTTCTTT. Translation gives CASSARGETFF.

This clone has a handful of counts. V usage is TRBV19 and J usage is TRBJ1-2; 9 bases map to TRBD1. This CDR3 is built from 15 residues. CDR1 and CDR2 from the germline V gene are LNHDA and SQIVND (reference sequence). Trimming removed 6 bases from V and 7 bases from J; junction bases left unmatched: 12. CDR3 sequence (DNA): TGTGCCAGTAGCAAACAAAGGACAGGGGAAGGTGGCTACACCTTC. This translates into CASSKQRTGEGGYTF.

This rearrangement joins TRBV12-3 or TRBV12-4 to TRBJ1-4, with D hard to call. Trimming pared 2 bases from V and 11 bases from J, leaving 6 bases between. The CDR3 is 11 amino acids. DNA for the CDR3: TGTGCCAGCAGTTTAACATCGAAACTGTTTTTT. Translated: CASSLTSKLFF.

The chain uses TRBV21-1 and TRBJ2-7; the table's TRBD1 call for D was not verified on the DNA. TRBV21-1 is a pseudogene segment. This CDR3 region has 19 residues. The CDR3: CASSKVGAGQGGLDYEQYF. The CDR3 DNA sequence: TGTGCCAGCAGCAAGGTGGGAGCAGGACAGGGGGGATTGGACTACGAGCAGTACTTC.

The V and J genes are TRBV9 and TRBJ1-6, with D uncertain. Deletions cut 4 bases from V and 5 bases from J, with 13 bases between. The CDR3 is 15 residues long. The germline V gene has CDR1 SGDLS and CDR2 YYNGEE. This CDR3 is CASSPEASDNSPLHF. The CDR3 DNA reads TGTGCCAGCAGCCCCGAGGCGAGTGATAATTCACCCCTCCACTTT.

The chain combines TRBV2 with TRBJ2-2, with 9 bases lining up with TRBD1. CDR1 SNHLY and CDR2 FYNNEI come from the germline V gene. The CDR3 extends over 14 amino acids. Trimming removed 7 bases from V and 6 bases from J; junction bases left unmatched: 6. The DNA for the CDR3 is TGTGCCAGCAAAGGACAGGGGAGCTCCGGGGAGCTGTTTTTT. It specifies CASKGQGSSGELFF.

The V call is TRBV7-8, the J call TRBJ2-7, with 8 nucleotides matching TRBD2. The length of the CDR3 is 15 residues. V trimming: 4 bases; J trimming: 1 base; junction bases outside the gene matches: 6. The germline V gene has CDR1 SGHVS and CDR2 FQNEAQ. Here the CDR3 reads CASSSGGLDSYEQYF. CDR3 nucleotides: TGTGCCAGCAGCTCTGGGGGACTAGATTCCTACGAGCAGTACTTC.

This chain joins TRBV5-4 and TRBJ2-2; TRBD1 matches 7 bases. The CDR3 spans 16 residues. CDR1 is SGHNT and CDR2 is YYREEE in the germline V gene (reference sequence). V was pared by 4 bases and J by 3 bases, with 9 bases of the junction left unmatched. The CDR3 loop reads CASSPDRVGYTGELFF. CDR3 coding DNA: TGTGCCAGCAGCCCAGACAGGGTCGGGTACACCGGGGAGCTGTTTTTT.

Here the CDR3 reads CASSQRHLAVLRNGQFF. The CDR3 bases are TGTGCCAGCAGCCAACGTCATCTAGCGGTCCTGCGAAACGGGCAGTTCTTC. The V gene is TRBV4-2, the J gene TRBJ2-1; 7 bases align to TRBD2. Germline CDR1 is LGHNA and CDR2 is YNFKEQ. The CDR3 extends over 17 amino acids. Unmatched junction bases numbered 19, after V lost 2 bases and J lost 12 bases.

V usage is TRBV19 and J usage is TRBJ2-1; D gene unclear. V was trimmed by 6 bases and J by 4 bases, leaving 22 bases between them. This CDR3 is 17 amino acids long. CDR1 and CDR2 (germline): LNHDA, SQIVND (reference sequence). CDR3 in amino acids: CASSDLELWNRYNEQFF. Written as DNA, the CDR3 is TGTGCCAGTAGCGATCTCGAACTATGGAATCGTTACAATGAGCAGTTCTTC.